This entry concerns a single T cell receptor beta chain. The antigen remains undetermined. Primers used in a second PCR of roughly 6 to 12 cycles were a sample-barcoded 5' primer and a J-beta primer mix. Researchers report that a template-switch adaptor with 12 random nucleotides tagged each cDNA molecule. TCRdb recomputed calls from the 5' RACE reads with MiXCR, one row per CDR3 protein. The sample yields about 1.6 million distinct CDR3 sequences, about 35% seen once. V shed 1 base and J 3 bases; nucleotides not matched to a gene: 11. Germline V gene lookup returns CDR1 DFQATT and CDR2 SNEGSKA (reference sequence). The CDR3 is 17 residues long. This record belongs to a study of blood T cells in healthy people across ages. Roughly 9.5 milliliters of peripheral blood were drawn from each donor into EDTA-treated tubes. Overall study results and limits: Per-million-T-cell TCR beta diversity fell roughly linearly with age.

The chain uses TRBV20-1 and TRBJ2-1, with TRBD2 identical over 8 bases. The specimen was blood. This TCR derives from a woman between 25 and 40 years old in good health. The CDR3 loop is CSARGFSGGPVYNEQFF. Here the CDR3 DNA reads TGCAGTGCTAGAGGCTTCAGCGGGGGACCAGTCTACAATGAGCAGTTCTTC.